This TCR beta chain was documented in a study of T cells after yellow fever vaccination. Study-wide background: Any fraction with a low cell number was prepared using SMART-Seq v4 Ultra Low Input.

TCRdb fed the 5' RACE reads into MiXCR, producing one record per CDR3 protein. The sample comprises approximately 330,000 distinct CDR3 sequences, around 12% of which are singletons, and roughly 3.1% rests with the top ten. After removal of 1 base from V and 4 bases from J, the junction contained 10 bases not matched to a gene. The germline V gene has CDR1 LGHNA and CDR2 YSLEER. The CDR3 is 18 amino acids. Study outcomes and limitations: Researchers noted that a small share of clonotypes showed up in both CD4 and CD8 compartments. At around 96% for CD4 and over 80% for CD8, most primary-vaccination clones showed up again after the booster. The secondary response was weaker, and its peak arrived faster, on day 5 versus 15.

Concerning this clonotype: Its specificity is not known.

J is TRBJ1-2 and V is TRBV4-3; 12 bases match TRBD1. The source is a man aged 18 to 29 who received the YFV17D yellow fever vaccine. This specimen consisted of CD4+ T cells sorted from PBMCs, obtained 15 days after the yellow fever booster vaccination. CDR3 protein: CASSQGIIGTGGIYGYTF. The CDR3, as DNA: TGCGCCAGCAGCCAAGGGATTATTGGGACAGGGGGCATCTATGGCTACACCTTC.